In its sample, the clone carrying this T cell receptor beta chain was seen once. Its antigen remains unidentified. This sample is part of a study of cytotoxic CD8 clonotypes in ibrutinib-treated CLL. Study-level results: Public clonotypes, an uncommon group, contracted or remained stable on treatment.

Assay used: immunoSEQ multiplex PCR; TCRdb lists only in-frame clones, some missing. The sample lists around 15,000 clones, about 81% seen once, with about 18% in the top ten. Specimen: PBMCs, collected before ibrutinib treatment. This TCR was sampled from a human donor with chronic lymphocytic leukemia.

This CDR3 reads CASSVISNYGYTF. The CDR3 nucleotides read TGTGCCAGCAGCGTAATTTCTAACTATGGCTACACCTTC. The chain recombines TRBV9 with TRBJ1-2; D call uncertain. V dropped 1 base and J dropped 0 bases, with 4 bases sitting between them. This CDR3 has 13 amino acids. In germline, CDR1 is SGDLS, CDR2 YYNGEE.